This TCR beta chain was obtained from a study of cytomegalovirus exposure and HLA in healthy donors. CDR3 length: 13 residues. Germline V CDR1 and CDR2: MNHNY, SVGAGI (reference sequence). V gave up 6 bases and J gave up 5 bases, with 10 bases separating them. The PCR ran on 60 Vbeta and 13 Jbeta primers. Assay used: immunoSEQ multiplex PCR; TCRdb lists only in-frame clones, some missing. This sample yields about 150,000 clones, of which 79% are seen a single time; 3.5% belongs to the top ten. The V gene is TRBV6-6, the J gene TRBJ1-4, with D possibly being TRBD1 (6 bases). The clonotype was recovered from a human donor in good health. The sample taken for sequencing was PBMCs. The CDR3 reads CASSYRENEKLFF. In nucleotides, the CDR3 is TGTGCCAGCAGCTACAGGGAGAATGAAAAACTGTTTTTT.